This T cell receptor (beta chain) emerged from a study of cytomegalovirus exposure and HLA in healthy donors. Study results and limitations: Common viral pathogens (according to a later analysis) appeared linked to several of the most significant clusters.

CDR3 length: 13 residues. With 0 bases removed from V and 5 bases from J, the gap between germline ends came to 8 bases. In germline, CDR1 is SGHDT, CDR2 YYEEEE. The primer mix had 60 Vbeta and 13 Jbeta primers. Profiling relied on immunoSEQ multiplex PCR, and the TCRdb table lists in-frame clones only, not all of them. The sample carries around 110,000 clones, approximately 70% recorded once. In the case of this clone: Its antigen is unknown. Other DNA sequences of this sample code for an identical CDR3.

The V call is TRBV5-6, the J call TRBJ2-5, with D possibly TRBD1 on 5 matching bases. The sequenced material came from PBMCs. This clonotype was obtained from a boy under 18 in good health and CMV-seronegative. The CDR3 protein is CASSLGGQETQYF. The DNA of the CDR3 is TGTGCCAGCAGCTTGGGGGGCCAGGAGACCCAGTACTTC.